This T cell receptor beta chain appears in the sequencing data of a study of cytomegalovirus exposure and HLA in healthy donors. This CDR3 spans 19 amino acids. Looked up from germline, CDR1 is SEHNR and CDR2 is FQNEAQ (reference sequence). V was clipped by 5 bases and J by 2 bases; unmatched bases: 15. Whole-study findings and limits: The study labeled 164 TCR beta chains cytomegalovirus-associated. Most TCR sequences were rare, but some public TCRs occurred in many donors.

The PCR contained 60 Vbeta and 13 Jbeta primers. Assay: immunoSEQ multiplex PCR; the TCRdb copy retains only in-frame clones and omits some. The sample shows under 120,000 clones, 60% to 80% of them seen only once. A remark on this clone: Its matching antigen is unknown.

What was sequenced was PBMCs. The TCR comes from a man aged 50 or older in good health and CMV-seropositive. This chain connects TRBV7-9 to TRBJ2-5; 12 bases are a match to TRBD2. The CDR3 region has the DNA TGTGCCAGCAGCACCATGGGACTAGCGGGCCGTACGGGACAAGAGACCCAGTACTTC. It yields the protein CASSTMGLAGRTGQETQYF.